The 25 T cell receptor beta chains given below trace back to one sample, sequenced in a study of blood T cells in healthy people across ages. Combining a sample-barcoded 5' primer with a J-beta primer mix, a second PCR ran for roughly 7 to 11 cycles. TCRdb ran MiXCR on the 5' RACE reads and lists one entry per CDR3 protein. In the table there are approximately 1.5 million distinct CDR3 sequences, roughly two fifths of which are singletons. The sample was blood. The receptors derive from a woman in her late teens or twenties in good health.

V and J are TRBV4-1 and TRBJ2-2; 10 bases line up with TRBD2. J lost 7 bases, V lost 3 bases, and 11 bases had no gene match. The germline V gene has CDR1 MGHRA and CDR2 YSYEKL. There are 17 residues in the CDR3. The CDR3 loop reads CASSHPLQRGGIGELFF. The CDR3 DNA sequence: TGCGCCAGCAGCCACCCACTTCAGCGGGGGGGCATCGGGGAGCTGTTTTTT.

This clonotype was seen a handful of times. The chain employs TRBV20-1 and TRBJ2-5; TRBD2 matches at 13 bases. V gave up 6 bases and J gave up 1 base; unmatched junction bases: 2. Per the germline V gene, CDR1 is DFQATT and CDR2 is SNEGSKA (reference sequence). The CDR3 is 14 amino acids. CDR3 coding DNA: TGCAGTGCGAGGACTAGCGGGAGCCAAGAGACCCAGTACTTC. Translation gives CSARTSGSQETQYF.

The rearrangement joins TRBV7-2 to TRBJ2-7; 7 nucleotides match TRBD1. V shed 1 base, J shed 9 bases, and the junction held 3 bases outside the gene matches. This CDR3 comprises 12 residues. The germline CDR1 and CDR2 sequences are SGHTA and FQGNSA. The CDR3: CASSLGQGVQYF. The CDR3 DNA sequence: TGTGCCAGCAGCTTAGGACAGGGTGTGCAGTACTTC. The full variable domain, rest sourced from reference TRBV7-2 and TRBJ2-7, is GAGVSQSPSNKVTEKGKDVELRCDPISGHTALYWYRQSLGQGLEFLIYFQGNSAPDKSGLPSDRFSAERTGGSVSTLTIQRTQQEDSAVYLCASSLGQGVQYFGPGTRLTVT.

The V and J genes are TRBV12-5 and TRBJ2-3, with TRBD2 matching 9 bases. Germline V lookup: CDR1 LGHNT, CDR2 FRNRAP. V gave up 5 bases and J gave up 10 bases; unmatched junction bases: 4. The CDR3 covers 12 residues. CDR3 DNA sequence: TGTGCTAGTGGTCTGGGACTAGCCGCGCAGTATTTT. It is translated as CASGLGLAAQYF.

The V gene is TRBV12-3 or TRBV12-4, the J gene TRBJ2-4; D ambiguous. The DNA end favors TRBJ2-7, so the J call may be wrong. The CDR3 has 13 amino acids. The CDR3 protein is CASSLRRVDEQYF. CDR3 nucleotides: TGTGCCAGCAGTTTGCGAAGGGTCGACGAGCAGTACTTC.

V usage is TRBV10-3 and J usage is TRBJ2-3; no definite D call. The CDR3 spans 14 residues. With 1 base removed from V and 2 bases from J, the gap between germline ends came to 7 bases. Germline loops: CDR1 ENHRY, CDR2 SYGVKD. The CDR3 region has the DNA TGTGCCATCAGTGAGTTAGGAAACACAGATACGCAGTATTTT. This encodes CAISELGNTDTQYF.

The CDR3 nucleotides are TGTGCCAGCAGTTCTAGCGGGGGATGGTCCTACAATGAGCAGTACTTC. Protein sequence: CASSSSGGWSYNEQYF. V and J are TRBV6-5 and TRBJ2-1; TRBD2 matches 10 bases. The end of the DNA aligns better with TRBJ2-7, so the J call may be wrong. The CDR3 totals 16 residues. Germline assignment: CDR1 MNHEY and CDR2 SVGAGI.

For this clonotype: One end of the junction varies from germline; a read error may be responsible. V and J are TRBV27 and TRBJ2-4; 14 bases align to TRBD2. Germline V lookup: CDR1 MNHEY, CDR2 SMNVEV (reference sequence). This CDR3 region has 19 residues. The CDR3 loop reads CANSARTSGGTRAKNIQYF. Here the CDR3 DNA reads TGTGCCAACAGTGCACGGACTAGCGGGGGGACACGGGCCAAAAACATTCAGTACTTC.

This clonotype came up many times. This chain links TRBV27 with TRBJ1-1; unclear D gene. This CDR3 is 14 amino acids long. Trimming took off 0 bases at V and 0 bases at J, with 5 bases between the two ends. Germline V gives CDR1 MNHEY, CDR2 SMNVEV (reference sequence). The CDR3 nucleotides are TGTGCCAGCAGTTTATCGAACTTGAACACTGAAGCTTTCTTT. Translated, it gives CASSLSNLNTEAFF.

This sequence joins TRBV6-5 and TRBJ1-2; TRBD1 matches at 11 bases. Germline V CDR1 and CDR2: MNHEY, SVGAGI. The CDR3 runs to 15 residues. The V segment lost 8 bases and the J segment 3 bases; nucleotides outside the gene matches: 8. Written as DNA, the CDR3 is TGTGCCAGCTGTGGTCCGGGACAGGGGGACTATGGCTACACCTTC. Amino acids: CASCGPGQGDYGYTF.

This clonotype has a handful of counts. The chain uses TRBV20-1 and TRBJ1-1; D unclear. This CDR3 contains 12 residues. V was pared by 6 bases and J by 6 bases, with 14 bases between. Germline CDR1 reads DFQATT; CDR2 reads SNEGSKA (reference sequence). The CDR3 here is CSARGRTAEAFF. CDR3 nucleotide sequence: TGCAGTGCCCGCGGGAGGACCGCTGAAGCTTTCTTT.

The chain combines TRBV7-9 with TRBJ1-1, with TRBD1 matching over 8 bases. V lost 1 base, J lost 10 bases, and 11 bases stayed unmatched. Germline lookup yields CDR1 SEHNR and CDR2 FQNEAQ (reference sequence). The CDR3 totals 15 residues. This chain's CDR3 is CASSLVAADRVAAFF. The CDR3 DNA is TGTGCCAGCAGCTTAGTTGCCGCGGACAGGGTCGCAGCTTTCTTT.

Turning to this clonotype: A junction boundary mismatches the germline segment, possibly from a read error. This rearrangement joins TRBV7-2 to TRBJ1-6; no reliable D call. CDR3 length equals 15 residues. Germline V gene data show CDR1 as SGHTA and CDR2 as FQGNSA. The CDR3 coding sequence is TGCGCCAGCAGCTTGGTTGCCGGATATAATTCACCCCTCCACTTT. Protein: CASSLVAGYNSPLHF. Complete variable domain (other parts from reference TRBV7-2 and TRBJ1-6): GAGVSQSPSNKVTEKGKDVELRCDPISGHTALYWYRQSLGQGLEFLIYFQGNSAPDKSGLPSDRFSAERTGGSVSTLTIQRTQQEDSAVYLCASSLVAGYNSPLHFGNGTRLTVT.

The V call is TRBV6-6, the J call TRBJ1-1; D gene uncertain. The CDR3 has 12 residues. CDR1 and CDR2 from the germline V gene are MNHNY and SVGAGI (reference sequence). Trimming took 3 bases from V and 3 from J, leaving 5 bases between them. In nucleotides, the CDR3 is TGTGCCAGCAGTTATTTGGACACTGAAGCTTTCTTT. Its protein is CASSYLDTEAFF.

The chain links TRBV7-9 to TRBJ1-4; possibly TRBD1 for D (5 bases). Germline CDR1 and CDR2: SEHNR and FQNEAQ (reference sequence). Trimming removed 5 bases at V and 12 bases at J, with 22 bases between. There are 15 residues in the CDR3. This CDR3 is CASSALRQGSFELFF. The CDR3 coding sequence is TGTGCCAGCAGCGCGCTTAGGCAGGGTTCGTTTGAACTGTTTTTT.

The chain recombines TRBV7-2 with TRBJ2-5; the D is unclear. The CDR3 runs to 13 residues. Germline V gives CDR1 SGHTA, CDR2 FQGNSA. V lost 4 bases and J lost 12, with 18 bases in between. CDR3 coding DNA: TGTGCCAGCAGCTCCGGACCGAAGAGACTCGAGTACTTC. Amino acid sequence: CASSSGPKRLEYF.

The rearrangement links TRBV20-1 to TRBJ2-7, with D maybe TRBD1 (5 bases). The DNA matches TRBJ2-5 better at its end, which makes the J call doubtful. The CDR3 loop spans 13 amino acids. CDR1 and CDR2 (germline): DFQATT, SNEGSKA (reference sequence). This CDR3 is CSATRQNRETQYF. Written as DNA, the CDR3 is TGCAGTGCCACGAGACAGAACCGAGAGACCCAGTACTTC.

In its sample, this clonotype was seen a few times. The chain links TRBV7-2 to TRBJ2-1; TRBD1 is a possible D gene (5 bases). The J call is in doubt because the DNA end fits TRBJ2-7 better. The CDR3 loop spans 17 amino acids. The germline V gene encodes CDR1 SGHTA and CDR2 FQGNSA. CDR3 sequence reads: CASSLNEGLGAYNEQYF. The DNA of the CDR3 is TGTGCCAGCAGCTTAAATGAAGGCCTTGGGGCCTACAATGAGCAGTACTTC.

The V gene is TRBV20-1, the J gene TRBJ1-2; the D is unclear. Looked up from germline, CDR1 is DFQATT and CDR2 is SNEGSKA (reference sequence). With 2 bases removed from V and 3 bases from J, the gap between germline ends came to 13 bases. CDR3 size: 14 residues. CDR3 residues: CSARRPGLDYGYTF. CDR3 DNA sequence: TGCAGTGCTAGAAGGCCGGGGTTAGACTATGGCTACACCTTC.

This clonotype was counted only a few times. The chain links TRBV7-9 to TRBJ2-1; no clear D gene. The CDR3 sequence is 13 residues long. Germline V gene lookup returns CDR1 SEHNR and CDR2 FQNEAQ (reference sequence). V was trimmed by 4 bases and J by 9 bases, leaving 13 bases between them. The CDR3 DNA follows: TGTGCCAGCAGCTCCTCCCACTGGGCTGAGCAGTTCTTC. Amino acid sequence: CASSSSHWAEQFF.

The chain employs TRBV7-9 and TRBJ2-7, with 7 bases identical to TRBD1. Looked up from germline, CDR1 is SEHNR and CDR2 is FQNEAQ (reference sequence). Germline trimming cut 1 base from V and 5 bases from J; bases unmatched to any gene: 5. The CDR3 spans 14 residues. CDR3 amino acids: CASSLETGFHEQYF. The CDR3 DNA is TGTGCCAGCAGCTTAGAGACAGGGTTCCACGAGCAGTACTTC.

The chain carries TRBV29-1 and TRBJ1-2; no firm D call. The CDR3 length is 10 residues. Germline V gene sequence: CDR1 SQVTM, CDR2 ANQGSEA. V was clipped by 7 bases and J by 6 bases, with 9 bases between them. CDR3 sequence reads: CSAYQDGYTF. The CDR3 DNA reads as TGCAGCGCTTATCAGGATGGCTACACCTTC.

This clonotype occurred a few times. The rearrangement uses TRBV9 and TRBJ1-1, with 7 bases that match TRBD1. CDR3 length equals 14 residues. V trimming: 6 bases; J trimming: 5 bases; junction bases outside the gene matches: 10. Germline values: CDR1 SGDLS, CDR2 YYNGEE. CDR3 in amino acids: CASKTTGLRTEAFF. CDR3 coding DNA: TGTGCCAGCAAAACGACAGGGTTGAGGACTGAAGCTTTCTTT.

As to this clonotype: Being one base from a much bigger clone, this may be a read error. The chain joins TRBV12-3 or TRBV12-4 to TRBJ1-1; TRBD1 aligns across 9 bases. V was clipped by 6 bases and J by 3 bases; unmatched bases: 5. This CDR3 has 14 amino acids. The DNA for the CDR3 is TGTGCCAGCAGCCGGGACAGGGCCTACACTGAAGCTTTCTTT. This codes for CASSRDRAYTEAFF.

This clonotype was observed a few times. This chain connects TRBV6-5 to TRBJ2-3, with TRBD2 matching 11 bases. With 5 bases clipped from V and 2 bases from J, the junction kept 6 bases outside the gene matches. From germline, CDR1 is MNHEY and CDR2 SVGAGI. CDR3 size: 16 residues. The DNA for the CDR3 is TGTGCCAGCAGTAGACTAGCGGGGTACTACACAGATACGCAGTATTTT. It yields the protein CASSRLAGYYTDTQYF.